The next 27 T cell receptor beta chains were all read from a single sample in a study of blood T cell repertoires in COVID-19. Some clones are missing from TCRdb's copy, which holds only in-frame ones; the method was immunoSEQ multiplex PCR. The sample holds fewer than 350,000 clones, around 91% seen once. The sequenced material came from PBMCs or T cells enriched from blood (not recorded which). These receptors were obtained from a woman under 30 with acute COVID-19.

Turning to this clone: The limits of the CDR3 on the DNA are not certain, so only TCRdb's listed CDR3 is given. The chain uses TRBV6-5 and TRBJ1-2; the table assigns TRBD1, which was not confirmed against the DNA. Per germline, CDR1 MNHEY and CDR2 SVGAGI. The CDR3 is 15 residues long, counting both termini. CDR3 in amino acids: CASSSSTETNYGYTF.

V and J are TRBV10-1 and TRBJ2-3, with 10 bases lining up with TRBD2. Germline V gene sequence: CDR1 WNHNN, CDR2 SYGVQD (reference sequence). Trimming took 2 bases from V and 1 from J; bases not matched to a gene: 9. This CDR3 has 18 amino acids. The CDR3 reads CASSEPDPGLAGTDTQYF. Written as DNA, the CDR3 is TGCGCCAGCAGTGAGCCCGACCCTGGACTAGCGGGCACAGATACGCAGTATTTT.

The chain joins TRBV27 to TRBJ2-1, with 7 bases that match TRBD2. CDR1 MNHEY and CDR2 SMNVEV come from the germline V gene (reference sequence). J lost 2 bases, V lost 4 bases, and 5 bases had no gene match. CDR3 length: 15 residues. Written as DNA, the CDR3 is TGTGCCAGCAGTTCTAGGGGAGGGGCCTACAATGAGCAGTTCTTC. It translates to CASSSRGGAYNEQFF.

The chain has TRBV5-1 and TRBJ2-3; D is perhaps TRBD2 (6 bases). Germline values: CDR1 SGHRS, CDR2 YFSETQ. This CDR3 contains 14 residues. Trimming left V 4 bases short and J 2 bases short, with 11 bases between. The CDR3 reads CASSQGLPTDTQYF. CDR3 DNA sequence: TGCGCCAGCAGCCAGGGACTCCCCACAGATACGCAGTATTTT. The variable domain in full, completed from reference TRBV5-1 and TRBJ2-3, reads KAGVTQTPRYLIKTRGQQVTLSCSPISGHRSVSWYQQTPGQGLQFLFEYFSETQRNKGNFPGRFSGRQFSNSRSEMNVSTLELGDSALYLCASSQGLPTDTQYFGPGTRLTVL.

The chain has TRBV28 and TRBJ2-1, with D tentatively TRBD2 (5 bases). From germline, CDR1 is MDHEN and CDR2 SYDVKM. There are 14 residues in the CDR3. The V gene lost 4 bases and the J gene lost 5 bases, with 12 bases spanning the gap. The CDR3 nucleotides are TGTGCCAGCAGTTCCTCGGGGTCCGACAATGAGCAGTTCTTC. This codes for CASSSSGSDNEQFF.

This sequence joins TRBV12-3 or TRBV12-4 and TRBJ1-1; no firm D call. V was trimmed by 6 bases and J by 4 bases, leaving 12 bases between them. There are 13 residues in the CDR3. The CDR3 DNA reads as TGTGCCAGCAGCTTAACAGAGAGCACTGAAGCTTTCTTT. Protein: CASSLTESTEAFF.

Only one count was recorded for this clone. The chain has TRBV3-1 (or the pseudogene TRBV3-2) and TRBJ2-2; TRBD1 agrees at 8 bases. The CDR3 is 16 residues long. Per germline, CDR1 LGHDT and CDR2 YNNKEL (reference sequence). Losses at the gene ends were 2 bases for V and 1 base for J; bases not matched to a gene: 3. The CDR3 spells CASSQPGTGNTGELFF. CDR3 sequence (DNA): TGTGCCAGCAGCCAACCCGGGACAGGGAACACCGGGGAGCTGTTTTTT.

The J gene is TRBJ1-5, the V gene TRBV11-3; TRBD1 is a possible D gene (6 bases). The CDR3 is 16 amino acids. V dropped 4 bases and J dropped 0 bases, with 13 bases sitting between them. CDR1 SGHNT and CDR2 YENEEA come from the germline V gene. CDR3: CASSCGDRFSNQPQHF. CDR3 in DNA: TGTGCCAGCAGCTGCGGAGACAGGTTTAGCAATCAGCCCCAGCATTTT.

This clone appeared once. The chain is built from TRBV5-4 and TRBJ2-1; TRBD1 is a possible D gene (5 bases). The CDR3 contains 12 residues. Trimming removed 4 bases at V and 11 bases at J, with 13 bases between. In germline, CDR1 is SGHNT, CDR2 YYREEE (reference sequence). The CDR3 is CASSLFDRQQFF. CDR3 in DNA: TGTGCCAGCAGCCTATTTGACAGACAGCAGTTCTTC.

J is TRBJ2-1 and V is TRBV24-1, with 11 bases fitting TRBD1. The trim removed 0 bases at V and 8 bases at J, leaving 2 bases unmatched. This CDR3 has 15 residues. CDR1 and CDR2 from the germline V gene are KGHDR and SFDVKD. The CDR3 DNA reads TGTGCCACCAGTGATTTGGGGGGACAGGGGGATGAGCAGTTCTTC. This gives the protein CATSDLGGQGDEQFF.

This clone was found once. For the CDR3, the DNA is TGTGCCACCAGTGATTTGCAGGGGGAAAAACTGTTTTTT. It is translated as CATSDLQGEKLFF. This sequence joins TRBV24-1 and TRBJ1-4, with a tentative D call TRBD1 (6 bases). The CDR3 is made up of 13 amino acids. V was shortened by 0 bases and J by 8 bases, with 6 bases between the two germline ends. The germline CDR1 and CDR2 sequences are KGHDR and SFDVKD.

In regard to this clone: This sample also contains other DNA sequences that code for the same CDR3. The rearrangement links TRBV5-4 to TRBJ2-5; TRBD2 matches at 8 bases. Germline V gene data show CDR1 as SGHNT and CDR2 as YYREEE (reference sequence). V lost 3 bases, J lost 5 bases, and 6 bases stayed unmatched. The CDR3 extends over 14 amino acids. CDR3 loop: CASSSREGRETQYF. In DNA, the CDR3 is TGTGCCAGCAGCTCCCGGGAGGGAAGGGAGACCCAGTACTTC.

CDR3 protein: CASSHIDQGAELFF. The CDR3 nucleotides read TGCGCCAGCAGCCACATCGATCAGGGGGCTGAGCTGTTTTTT. The rearrangement uses TRBV4-3 and TRBJ2-2, with 8 positions matching TRBD1. The CDR3 is made up of 14 amino acids. Losses at the gene ends were 3 bases for V and 11 bases for J; bases not matched to a gene: 8. Germline CDR1 and CDR2: LGHNA and YSLEER.

The chain is built from TRBV29-1 and TRBJ2-6; 12 nucleotides line up with TRBD2. The CDR3 has 18 amino acids. V lost 5 bases to trimming and J lost 0 bases; unmatched junction nucleotides: 8. Germline-derived CDR1 and CDR2 are SQVTM and ANQGSEA. In nucleotides, the CDR3 is TGCAGCGTTATCACCCGACTAGCGGGGGCCTCTGGGGCCAACGTCCTGACTTTC. Translation gives CSVITRLAGASGANVLTF.

The chain links TRBV3-1 (or the pseudogene TRBV3-2) to TRBJ1-3; D gene uncertain. Trimming shortened V by 4 bases and J by 0 bases, and 22 bases separated the two germline ends. The length of the CDR3 is 19 residues. In germline, CDR1 is LGHDT, CDR2 YNNKEL (reference sequence). The CDR3 spells CASSPYRRWEGSSGNTIYF. The CDR3 coding sequence is TGTGCCAGCAGCCCTTACCGCAGGTGGGAGGGCAGCTCTGGAAACACCATATATTTT.

The chain employs TRBV7-9 and TRBJ2-7; 14 bases agree with TRBD2. CDR3 length: 16 residues. After removal of 1 base from V and 6 bases from J, the junction contained 5 bases not matched to a gene. Germline V lookup: CDR1 SEHNR, CDR2 FQNEAQ (reference sequence). The CDR3 loop is CASSLGATSGRGEQYF. CDR3 DNA: TGTGCCAGCAGCTTAGGGGCGACTAGCGGGAGGGGCGAGCAGTACTTC. Combining the CDR3 with reference TRBV7-9 and TRBJ2-7 gives the whole variable domain DTGVSQNPRHKITKRGQNVTFRCDPISEHNRLYWYRQTLGQGPEFLTYFQNEAQLEKSRLLSDRFSAERPKGSFSTLEIQRTEQGDSAMYLCASSLGATSGRGEQYFGPGTRLTVT.

The chain recombines TRBV14 with TRBJ2-2; 8 nucleotides line up with TRBD2. The CDR3 is made up of 18 amino acids. After removal of 0 bases from V and 3 bases from J, the junction contained 9 bases not matched to a gene. Germline V gene sequence: CDR1 SGHDN, CDR2 FVKESK. In DNA, the CDR3 is TGTGCCAGCAGCCAAGATAGTCGAGCGGGAGTGTACACCGGGGAGCTGTTTTTT. Protein: CASSQDSRAGVYTGELFF.

The chain links TRBV14 to TRBJ2-1; 8 positions agree with TRBD2. The CDR3 consists of 16 residues. CDR1 is SGHDN and CDR2 is FVKESK in the germline V gene. V trimming: 4 bases; J trimming: 7 bases; junction bases outside the gene matches: 12. CDR3 nucleotide sequence: TGTGCCAGCAGCCTTTTGTCGGGAGGGCTTTTGAATGAGCAGTTCTTC. This codes for CASSLLSGGLLNEQFF.

The J gene is TRBJ2-3, the V gene TRBV6-4, with D perhaps matching TRBD2 (6 bases). The ends were cut back, 2 bases at V and 3 bases at J, with 6 bases in the middle. The CDR3 covers 13 residues. Looked up from germline, CDR1 is MRHNA and CDR2 is SNTAGT. Here the CDR3 reads CASSDRETDTQYF. CDR3 DNA sequence: TGTGCCAGCAGTGACCGGGAGACAGATACGCAGTATTTT.

The sample holds one count of this clone. The chain combines TRBV19 with TRBJ1-1; unclear D gene. The V gene's germline CDR1 is LNHDA and CDR2 SQIVND (reference sequence). The length of the CDR3 is 15 residues. V was shortened by 2 bases and J by 7 bases, with 17 bases between the two germline ends. The CDR3 protein is CASSIFGEEALEAFF. The CDR3 DNA is TGTGCCAGTAGTATATTTGGGGAGGAGGCACTTGAAGCTTTCTTT.

This chain joins TRBV6-5 and TRBJ1-6, with a weak D call TRBD1 (5 bases). Trimming cost V 2 bases and J 8 bases, with 13 bases left between them. This CDR3 comprises 15 residues. The germline V gene encodes CDR1 MNHEY and CDR2 SVGAGI. The CDR3, as DNA: TGTGCCAGCAGTTACAGTGGGGGGACGTATTCACCCCTCCACTTT. This translates into CASSYSGGTYSPLHF.

The chain employs TRBV20-1 and TRBJ1-2; D call uncertain. The CDR3 runs to 11 residues. CDR1 is DFQATT and CDR2 is SNEGSKA in the germline V gene (reference sequence). V gave up 4 bases and J gave up 8 bases, with 11 bases separating them. CDR3 bases: TGCAGTGCTATCACAGCGGGCGGCTACACCTTC. Translation gives CSAITAGGYTF.

The chain couples TRBV9 to TRBJ2-1; TRBD2 matches 8 bases. The CDR3 totals 15 residues. Unmatched junction bases numbered 5, after V lost 2 bases and J lost 4 bases. The germline V gene has CDR1 SGDLS and CDR2 YYNGEE. CDR3 protein: CASSVGTRAYNEQFF. Written as DNA, the CDR3 is TGTGCCAGCAGCGTTGGGACTAGGGCTTACAATGAGCAGTTCTTC. Complete variable domain (other parts from reference TRBV9 and TRBJ2-1): DSGVTQTPKHLITATGQRVTLRCSPRSGDLSVYWYQQSLDQGLQFLIQYYNGEERAKGNILERFSAQQFPDLHSELNLSSLELGDSALYFCASSVGTRAYNEQFFGPGTRLTVL.

The chain links TRBV9 to TRBJ2-5; TRBD2 is a possible D gene (6 bases). The CDR3 totals 16 residues. Germline V lookup: CDR1 SGDLS, CDR2 YYNGEE. Trimming pared 0 bases from V and 1 base from J, leaving 13 bases between. CDR3 DNA: TGTGCCAGCAGCGTAGAGGAGGGGTTTAGCCAAGAGACCCAGTACTTC. Encoded protein: CASSVEEGFSQETQYF.

The CDR3 is CASSGYPGRGNAGNTIYF. Here the CDR3 DNA reads TGTGCCAGCAGTGGCTACCCGGGCCGCGGGAATGCTGGAAACACCATATATTTT. The chain uses TRBV25-1 and TRBJ1-3; D gene unclear. Looked up from germline, CDR1 is MGHDK and CDR2 is SYGVNS. The CDR3 length is 18 residues. V lost 4 bases to trimming and J lost 2 bases, with 21 bases between them.

The genes are TRBV6-2 or TRBV6-3 and TRBJ2-2, with D uncertain. CDR3 length equals 17 residues. V was trimmed by 5 bases and J by 0 bases, leaving 16 bases between them. CDR1 is MNHEY and CDR2 is SVGEGT in the germline V gene. The CDR3 coding sequence is TGTGCCAGCAGTCTAGTCTTGTGGCAGACGAACACCGGGGAGCTGTTTTTT. This encodes CASSLVLWQTNTGELFF.

The genes are TRBV7-2 and TRBJ1-6; TRBD1 is a possible D gene (6 bases). The CDR3 length is 17 residues. Trimming stripped 2 bases from V and 5 bases from J, with 16 bases between. CDR1 is SGHTA, CDR2 FQGNSA, per germline. The CDR3 is CASSLKYREGHNSPLHF. The CDR3 DNA reads as TGTGCCAGCAGCTTAAAATACAGGGAGGGGCATAATTCACCCCTCCACTTT.